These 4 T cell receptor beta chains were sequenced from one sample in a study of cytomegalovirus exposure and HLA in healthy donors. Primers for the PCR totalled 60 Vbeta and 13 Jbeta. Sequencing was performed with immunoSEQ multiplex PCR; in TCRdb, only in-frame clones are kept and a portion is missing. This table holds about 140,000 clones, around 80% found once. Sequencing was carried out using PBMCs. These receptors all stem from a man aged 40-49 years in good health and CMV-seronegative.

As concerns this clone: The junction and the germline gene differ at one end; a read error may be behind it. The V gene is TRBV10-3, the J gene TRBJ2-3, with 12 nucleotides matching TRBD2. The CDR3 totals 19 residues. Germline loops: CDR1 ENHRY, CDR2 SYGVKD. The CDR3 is CALSRRLASGGADSDTQYF. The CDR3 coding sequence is TGTGCCCTCAGCCGCCGTCTGGCTAGCGGGGGGGCCGACTCAGATACGCAGTATTTT.

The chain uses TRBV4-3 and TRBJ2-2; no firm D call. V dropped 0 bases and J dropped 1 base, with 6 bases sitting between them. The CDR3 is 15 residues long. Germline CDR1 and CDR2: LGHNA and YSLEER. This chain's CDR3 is CASSQDRRNTGELFF. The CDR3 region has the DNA TGCGCCAGCAGCCAAGATAGAAGGAACACCGGGGAGCTGTTTTTT.

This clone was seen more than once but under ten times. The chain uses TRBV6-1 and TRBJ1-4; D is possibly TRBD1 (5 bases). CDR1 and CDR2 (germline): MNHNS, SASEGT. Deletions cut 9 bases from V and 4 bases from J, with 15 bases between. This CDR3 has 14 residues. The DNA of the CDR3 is TGTGCCAGTTCCCGGGGGGGTAGTAATGAAAAACTGTTTTTT. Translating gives CASSRGGSNEKLFF.

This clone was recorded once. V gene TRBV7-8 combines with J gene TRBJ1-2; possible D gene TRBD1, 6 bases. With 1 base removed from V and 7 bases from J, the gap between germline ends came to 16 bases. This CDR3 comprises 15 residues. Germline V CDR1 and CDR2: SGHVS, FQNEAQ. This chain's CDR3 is CASSLGTVFGAGYTF. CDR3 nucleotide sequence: TGTGCCAGCAGCTTAGGGACAGTCTTCGGCGCTGGCTACACCTTC.